This T cell receptor beta chain was recorded in a study of T-cell memory formation after mild COVID-19 (dated by TCRdb to the early 2020s). Regarding the study in general: TCR sequence clusters from the two donors were largely donor specific. In two donors, T-cell clones that expanded and contracted after mild COVID-19 were tracked by sequencing TCRalpha and TCRbeta repertoires over time. The cohort was made up of two young adult volunteers, one female and one male, who were previously healthy. General study outcomes and caveats: Clones that contracted from day 15 to 85 showed balanced CD4/CD8 phenotypes, whereas a second wave of clones that expanded from day 15 to 37 leaned towards CD4+. The second-wave clones that peaked on day 37 were not confirmed to be SARS-CoV-2 specific. Contracting CD4+ clones were located mainly in the CM and EM memory subsets, whereas CD8+ clones were found to be enriched in EMRA. Only two mild cases were covered by the study, and larger cohorts that include severe cases with pre-infection samples were considered necessary. Some responding clones were detected in pre-infection memory, which suggested that pre-existing cross-reactive memory T cells had joined the SARS-CoV-2 response.

Remarks on this clonotype: The antigen this receptor binds is unknown. No much larger clone exists at a distance of one base, and base qualities are not known.

Data came from an Illumina NovaSeq 6000. Using 5'RACE with constant-segment primers, TCRalpha and TCRbeta cDNA libraries were constructed, with sample barcodes and unique molecular identifiers added in the process. Trizol reagent was used to extract RNA from every sample. Library amplification was performed in two PCR steps, and a second sample barcode and Illumina TruSeq adapters were introduced in the second step. Sequencing of libraries was performed on an Illumina NovaSeq with 2 x 150 bp paired-end reads. For the original study's pipeline: With migec v1.2.7, reads were demultiplexed and then collapsed into UMI-guided consensus sequences. Using mixcr v2.1.11, UMI consensuses were aligned to TRA and TRB V and J templates and then assembled into clonotypes. Expanded or contracted clonotypes were those called significant by both edgeR and NoisET, with noise models trained on biological replicates. For edgeR calls, the thresholds were a false discovery rate-adjusted p below 0.01 and a log2 fold-change of 1. PCA with hierarchical clustering of max-normalized trajectories of the 1000 most abundant clonotypes was used as exploratory dynamics analysis. Separately sequenced CD4+ and CD8+ repertoires were used to assign the CD4 or CD8 phenotype of responding clones. The raw public reads went through TCRdb reprocessing: fastp at Q25, MiXCR clone calling, in-frame beta chains kept. Records with the same CDR3 protein are collapsed into one entry carrying the most frequent genes and DNA. TCRdb, not the authors, supplied the V and J calls. This sample holds 110,000 or so distinct CDR3 sequences; 20% to 25% were observed only once. Approximately 40% of the sample lies in the top ten.

PBMCs were isolated by Ficoll-Paque density gradient centrifugation. The CDR3 runs 21 amino acids, cysteine and phenylalanine included. Here the CDR3 DNA is all that survives: 63 bases in frame from base 1. From V the trimming removes 1 base and from J it removes 1 base, while the gene matches leave 15 bases of the junction unaccounted for. The germline V gene supplies CDR1 KGHSH and CDR2 LQKENI. The sample comprised PBMCs or a T cell subset sorted from them (not recorded which). The rearrangement combines TRBV18 with TRBJ2-1; a stretch of 11 junction bases matches TRBD2. The sequence derives from a man between 18 and 29 years old who had mild COVID-19 (a few samples of this study predate the infection). The sample titles of this study are shuffled in the database, so cell type and time point are left out; the donor was told from shared clones. The nucleotides are TGTGCCAGCTCACCACGGGACCTTATACTAGCGGGAGCCGATTCCTACAATGAGCAGTTCTTC. The resulting protein is CASSPRDLILAGADSYNEQFF.